This TCR beta chain was identified in a study of blood T cell repertoires in COVID-19. Assay used: immunoSEQ multiplex PCR; TCRdb lists only in-frame clones, some missing. The sample contains under 450,000 clones, roughly four fifths of which appear only once. This CDR3 spans 15 amino acids. From germline, CDR1 is SGHVS and CDR2 FQNEAQ. The V end lost 4 bases, the J end lost 7 bases, and 14 bases lay between the germline ends. The chain employs TRBV7-8 and TRBJ1-6, with D tentatively TRBD1 (5 bases). Sequenced sample: PBMCs or T cells enriched from blood (not recorded which). The sequence came from a woman aged 45 to 65 who had recovered from COVID-19. CDR3 residues: CASSSTWRDNSPLHF. The CDR3 bases are TGTGCCAGCAGCTCAACGTGGAGGGACAATTCACCCCTCCACTTT.